These T cell receptor beta chains were read from a single sample in a study of blood T cell repertoires in COVID-19. Only in-frame clones appear in the TCRdb table, and some are missing; sequencing was by immunoSEQ multiplex PCR. Of 210,000 or so clones in the sample, approximately 91% were seen once. Sequences were obtained from peripheral blood. These receptor sequences come from a woman in her thirties or forties with acute or convalescent COVID-19. CDR3s include the opening cysteine and the closing phenylalanine or tryptophan. The D gene is left open where the match is weak. Size is stated for part of the rows, as once, few or many counts, or as a class when the clone is expanded.

size	V	D	J	DNA	CDR3
.	TRBV27	TRBD1	TRBJ2-2	TGTGCCAGCAGTCACGGACAGGGGTTCACCGGGGAGCTGTTTTTT	CASSHGQGFTGELFF
.	TRBV6-6	.	TRBJ1-5	TGTGCCAGCAGTTACAACAGCTTAAGCAATCAGCCCCAGCATTTT	CASSYNSLSNQPQHF
.	TRBV7-2	TRBD1	TRBJ1-2	TGTGCCAGCATACGAGGACAGGGTAACTATGGCTACACCTTC	CASIRGQGNYGYTF
.	TRBV2	TRBD1	TRBJ2-5	TGTGCCAGCAGTACAAGCCGGCAGGGACAGGACGAGGAGATCGAGACCCAGTACTTC	CASSTSRQGQDEEIETQYF
.	TRBV7-6	.	TRBJ1-1	TGTGCCAGCAGCCCGGGGGGGGGAATGAACACTGAAGCTTTCTTT	CASSPGGGMNTEAFF
.	TRBV5-1	.	TRBJ2-1	TGCGCCAGCAGCTCGTCACAGGACCAAATCTACAATGAGCAGTTCTTC	CASSSSQDQIYNEQFF
.	TRBV5-6	.	TRBJ2-1	TGTGCCAGCAGCTTGGATGGCGGGGCCTACAATGAGCAGTTCTTC	CASSLDGGAYNEQFF
.	TRBV3-1/TRBV3-2	TRBD1	TRBJ2-5	TGTGCCAGCAGCCCGGGACAGGCCTGGGAGACCCAGTACTTC	CASSPGQAWETQYF
.	TRBV4-1	.	TRBJ1-1	TGCGCCAGCAGCCAAGCTCGGGAAGCTTTCTTT	CASSQAREAFF
.	TRBV7-2	TRBD2	TRBJ2-5	TGTGCCAGCAGCTCCGGGAGGATCGCCACGGGGACCCAGTACTTC	CASSSGRIATGTQYF
.	TRBV7-9	.	TRBJ2-3	TGTGCCAGCAGGGCGAAGAGGGCCGGCACAGATACGCAGTATTTT	CASRAKRAGTDTQYF
once	TRBV29-1	TRBD1	TRBJ2-5	TGCAGCGCCGGACAGGTAATGAAGACCCAGTACTTC	CSAGQVMKTQYF
.	TRBV7-6	TRBD1	TRBJ1-1	TGTGCCAGCAGCCCGGGACAGAAGACTGAAGCTTTCTTT	CASSPGQKTEAFF
.	TRBV12-3/TRBV12-4	.	TRBJ2-5	TGTGCCAGCTCCCCGGAGGTGGAGACCCAGTACTTC	CASSPEVETQYF